Detailed here is one TCR beta chain. Subjects aged 18 to 65 presented with newly diagnosed hyperthyroidism of less than 2 months' duration. This record belongs to a study of T cells in Graves' hyperthyroidism and ophthalmopathy. The CDR3 length is 14 residues. Germline CDR1 SGHRS, CDR2 YFSETQ. V gave up 7 bases and J gave up 7 bases, with 21 bases separating them. Authors of the study amplified TCR beta CDR3 regions from RNA transcripts. HTBI primers were employed in a first-round RT-PCR of the TCR CDR3. Each CDR3 protein gets one entry after TCRdb re-called the multiplex PCR reads with MiXCR. The sample lists about 92,000 distinct CDR3 sequences; under 65% were seen once.

The TCR was taken from a woman aged 40 to 50 with Graves' hyperthyroidism. The rearrangement joins TRBV5-1 to TRBJ2-7; TRBD1 might be the D (5 bases). Specimen: blood. The CDR3 protein is CASLKGSDTGEQYF. CDR3 sequence (DNA): TGCGCCAGCCTGAAGGGGTCAGACACCGGGGAGCAGTACTTC.